Each of the 24 T cell receptor beta chains below was sequenced from the same sample in a study of cytomegalovirus exposure and HLA in healthy donors. PCR used 60 Vbeta primers and 13 Jbeta primers. The protocol was immunoSEQ multiplex PCR, while the TCRdb copy is restricted to in-frame clones and leaves out a portion. There are about 82,000 clones in the sample; about four fifths occur only once, and less than 7% lies in the top ten. Sequenced sample: PBMCs. Receptors originate from a male donor in good health and CMV-seropositive.

The chain uses TRBV11-3 and TRBJ2-7; the D gene is possibly TRBD2 (6 bases). The CDR3 loop spans 13 amino acids. Germline-derived CDR1 and CDR2 are SGHNT and YENEEA. Trimming took 5 bases from V and 6 from J, leaving 14 bases between them. This CDR3 is CASSAAGSGEQYF. CDR3 nucleotides: TGTGCCAGCAGCGCCGCCGGGAGCGGCGAGCAGTACTTC. Full variable domain (outside the CDR3, taken from reference TRBV11-3 and TRBJ2-7): EAGVVQSPRYKIIEKKQPVAFWCNPISGHNTLYWYLQNLGQGPELLIRYENEEAVDDSQLPKDRFSAERLKGVDSTLKIQPAELGDSAVYLCASSAAGSGEQYFGPGTRLTVT.

The rearrangement links TRBV28 to TRBJ2-7; D possibly corresponds to TRBD1 (6 bases). Germline CDR1 MDHEN, CDR2 SYDVKM. V lost 4 bases, J lost 2 bases, and 18 bases lay in between. The CDR3 extends over 16 amino acids. CDR3 protein: CASSYKYRTATYEQYF. The DNA for the CDR3 is TGTGCCAGCAGTTACAAATATCGGACAGCTACCTACGAGCAGTACTTC. Full variable domain (outside the CDR3, taken from reference TRBV28 and TRBJ2-7): DVKVTQSSRYLVKRTGEKVFLECVQDMDHENMFWYRQDPGLGLRLIYFSYDVKMKEKGDIPEGYSVSREKKERFSLILESASTNQTSMYLCASSYKYRTATYEQYFGPGTRLTVT.

This clone was recorded a few times. The J gene is TRBJ1-1, the V gene TRBV7-2; D uncertain. V gave up 9 bases and J gave up 2 bases, with 10 bases separating them. Germline V gives CDR1 SGHTA, CDR2 FQGNSA. This CDR3 has 12 amino acids. The CDR3 loop reads CASGQINTEAFF. In DNA, the CDR3 is TGTGCCAGTGGCCAGATCAACACTGAAGCTTTCTTT.

This rearrangement joins TRBV28 to TRBJ2-3; the match to TRBD2 covers 10 bases. J gave up 2 bases and V 4 bases, and 3 bases lay outside the gene matches. The CDR3 runs to 15 residues. CDR1 and CDR2 (germline): MDHEN, SYDVKM. The CDR3 DNA follows: TGTGCCAGCAGTTCGGGACTAGCGTTCACAGATACGCAGTATTTT. It translates to CASSSGLAFTDTQYF.

The V and J genes are TRBV5-4 and TRBJ2-2; 8 bases match TRBD2. This CDR3 has 15 residues. The germline V gene has CDR1 SGHNT and CDR2 YYREEE (reference sequence). V lost 4 bases, J lost 4 bases, and 6 bases stayed unmatched. CDR3 bases: TGTGCCAGCAGCAGTGGACTAGCCCTCACCGGGGAGCTGTTTTTT. Amino acid sequence: CASSSGLALTGELFF.

This chain connects TRBV30 to TRBJ1-5; D gene unclear. The germline gives CDR1 GTSNPN, CDR2 SVGIG (reference sequence). The length of the CDR3 is 14 residues. V was pared by 0 bases and J by 5 bases, with 11 bases between. CDR3 protein: CAWSVLTVDQPQHF. CDR3 sequence (DNA): TGTGCCTGGAGTGTATTAACAGTCGATCAGCCCCAGCATTTT.

This clone turned up a few times. The chain uses TRBV9 and TRBJ1-1; 7 bases align to TRBD1. With V trimmed by 5 bases and J by 1 base, 2 bases remained unmatched. Germline V lookup: CDR1 SGDLS, CDR2 YYNGEE. The CDR3 is 13 residues long. CDR3: CASSTGANTEAFF. The CDR3 DNA follows: TGTGCCAGCAGTACAGGGGCGAACACTGAAGCTTTCTTT.

The CDR3 loop reads CASSKPGTNYEQYF. The CDR3 DNA reads as TGTGCCAGCAGCAAGCCCGGGACAAACTACGAGCAGTACTTC. The chain employs TRBV5-6 and TRBJ2-7; D possibly corresponds to TRBD1 (6 bases). Germline lookup yields CDR1 SGHDT and CDR2 YYEEEE. Trimming shortened V by 4 bases and J by 3 bases, and 14 bases separated the two germline ends. The CDR3 contains 14 residues.

This chain links TRBV10-3 with TRBJ2-6; a weak D match, TRBD1 (8 bases). The CDR3 is 18 amino acids. CDR1 is ENHRY and CDR2 is SYGVKD in the germline V gene. Deletions cut 6 bases from V and 2 bases from J, with 20 bases between. The CDR3: CAISTWGGTGTGANVLTF. The CDR3 DNA sequence: TGTGCCATCAGCACCTGGGGGGGGACAGGTACTGGGGCCAACGTCCTGACTTTC.

The CDR3 reads CASSYGGVSGNTIYF. DNA for the CDR3: TGTGCCAGCAGTTACGGCGGTGTCTCTGGAAACACCATATATTTT. The chain has TRBV6-5 and TRBJ1-3; D is unresolved. The length of the CDR3 is 15 residues. CDR1 is MNHEY and CDR2 is SVGAGI in the germline V gene. Trimming left V 2 bases short and J 0 bases short, with 8 bases between.

The chain has TRBV7-3 and TRBJ1-1; D call uncertain. CDR3 length: 15 amino acids. Germline V CDR1 and CDR2: SGHTA, FQGTGA. V shed 5 bases and J shed 0 bases, with 13 bases lying between them. DNA for the CDR3: TGTGCCAGCAGCACTATCACGGCCCTGAACACTGAAGCTTTCTTT. It translates to CASSTITALNTEAFF.

A few counts support this clone. The rearrangement links TRBV18 to TRBJ2-5, with D possibly TRBD1 on 5 matching bases. The assigned J gene may be wrong: the sequence end matches TRBJ2-7 better. Germline V gives CDR1 KGHSH, CDR2 LQKENI. The CDR3 contains 22 residues. The CDR3 spells CASSPRSLVSGPLSVVGYEQYF. The CDR3 DNA is TGTGCCAGCTCACCACGCTCCCTGGTGTCAGGGCCCCTCTCTGTAGTTGGGTACGAGCAGTACTTC.

V gene TRBV7-3 combines with J gene TRBJ2-1, with D maybe TRBD2 (6 bases). The V gene's germline CDR1 is SGHTA and CDR2 FQGTGA. The V end was cut by 6 bases, the J end by 0 bases, with 12 bases between. This CDR3 region has 15 residues. The CDR3 DNA follows: TGTGCCAGCAGGCGGGACTCCAGCTCCTACAATGAGCAGTTCTTC. It encodes CASRRDSSSYNEQFF.

This clone was detected only a few times. The V call is TRBV7-9, the J call TRBJ2-7, with a weak D call TRBD1 (6 bases). Germline CDR1 is SEHNR and CDR2 is FQNEAQ (reference sequence). V was cut by 5 bases and J by 2 bases, with 13 bases left in between. The CDR3 totals 14 residues. In DNA form, the CDR3 reads TGTGCCAGCAGCCCTCGACAGGAGCCCTACGAGCAGTACTTC. Protein: CASSPRQEPYEQYF.

J is TRBJ2-1 and V is TRBV27; 12 bases align to TRBD2. Germline CDR1 and CDR2: MNHEY and SMNVEV (reference sequence). V lost 5 bases, J lost 9 bases, and 23 bases stayed unmatched. The CDR3 runs to 20 residues. CDR3 nucleotide sequence: TGTGCCAGCAGTACTAGTCTTGGGTCTAGCGGGAGGGCCGGGCGTGGTGAGCAGTTCTTC. This codes for CASSTSLGSSGRAGRGEQFF.

The sample holds a few counts of this clone. CDR3 nucleotides: TGTGCAAGTCGCTTTCGGACTGACCTACTCTACGAGCAGTACTTC. Translated, it gives CASRFRTDLLYEQYF. V usage is TRBV12-2 and J usage is TRBJ2-7; no DNA check was done on the table's D call, TRBD2. TRBV12-2 counts as a pseudogene. This CDR3 region has 15 residues.

V and J are TRBV6-5 and TRBJ2-7, with unresolved D. V lost 0 bases, J lost 6 bases, and 12 bases lay in between. This CDR3 spans 14 amino acids. Germline CDR1 reads MNHEY; CDR2 reads SVGAGI. The CDR3 loop reads CASSYSSAVPEQYF. Here the CDR3 DNA reads TGTGCCAGCAGTTACTCGTCCGCGGTCCCCGAGCAGTACTTC.

This chain's CDR3 is CASSSTGPNSPLHF. CDR3 nucleotide sequence: TGTGCCAGCAGCTCGACAGGGCCTAATTCACCCCTCCACTTT. The chain carries TRBV13 and TRBJ1-6, with 7 nucleotides matching TRBD1. J gave up 6 bases and V 4 bases, and 3 bases lay outside the gene matches. The CDR3 is 14 amino acids. CDR1 is PRHDT and CDR2 is FYEKMQ in the germline V gene (reference sequence).

V is TRBV19 and J is TRBJ1-1; D is undetermined. Germline-derived CDR1 and CDR2 are LNHDA and SQIVND (reference sequence). The CDR3 sequence is 15 residues long. Trimming shortened V by 5 bases and J by 3 bases, and 16 bases separated the two germline ends. CDR3 coding DNA: TGTGCCAGTAGTCTCTACGGTCGCCAGGACACTGAAGCTTTCTTT. Residues: CASSLYGRQDTEAFF.

The rearrangement uses TRBV29-1 and TRBJ1-2; D gene uncertain. Per germline, CDR1 SQVTM and CDR2 ANQGSEA. CDR3 size: 11 residues. Trimming removed 4 bases from V and 4 bases from J, with 7 bases in between. The CDR3 protein is CSVGHSYGYTF. CDR3 in DNA: TGCAGCGTTGGACACTCCTATGGCTACACCTTC.

This rearrangement joins TRBV5-6 to TRBJ2-1, with D unclear. CDR1 SGHDT and CDR2 YYEEEE come from the germline V gene. The V gene lost 0 bases and the J gene lost 7 bases, with 11 bases spanning the gap. The CDR3 is 14 amino acids. CDR3 protein: CASSLVEVWNEQFF. DNA of the CDR3: TGTGCCAGCAGCTTGGTAGAGGTGTGGAATGAGCAGTTCTTC.

In this sample, this clone turned up once. The chain links TRBV7-9 to TRBJ2-2; 7 bases line up with TRBD1. The CDR3 consists of 17 residues. Trimming cost V 4 bases and J 4 bases; bases outside gene matches: 12. The germline CDR1 and CDR2 sequences are SEHNR and FQNEAQ (reference sequence). The CDR3 here is CASSSYRTGRGTGELFF. The CDR3 DNA reads TGTGCCAGCAGCTCCTACCGGACAGGTCGGGGCACCGGGGAGCTGTTTTTT.

This clone has only a few counts. The chain couples TRBV6-1 to TRBJ1-4, with TRBD1 identical over 9 bases. The germline V gene has CDR1 MNHNS and CDR2 SASEGT. V lost 6 bases and J lost 7; bases outside the gene matches: 6. The CDR3 totals 14 residues. The CDR3 protein is CASSDRGTAEKLFF. In DNA, the CDR3 is TGTGCCAGCAGCGACAGGGGGACGGCTGAAAAACTGTTTTTT.

The chain has TRBV7-2 and TRBJ2-2; TRBD1 might be the D (5 bases). V was clipped by 5 bases and J by 0 bases, with 7 bases between them. Germline lookup yields CDR1 SGHTA and CDR2 FQGNSA. The CDR3 sequence is 14 residues long. CDR3 DNA sequence: TGTGCCAGCAGCCAGGGAACGAACACCGGGGAGCTGTTTTTT. It yields the protein CASSQGTNTGELFF.